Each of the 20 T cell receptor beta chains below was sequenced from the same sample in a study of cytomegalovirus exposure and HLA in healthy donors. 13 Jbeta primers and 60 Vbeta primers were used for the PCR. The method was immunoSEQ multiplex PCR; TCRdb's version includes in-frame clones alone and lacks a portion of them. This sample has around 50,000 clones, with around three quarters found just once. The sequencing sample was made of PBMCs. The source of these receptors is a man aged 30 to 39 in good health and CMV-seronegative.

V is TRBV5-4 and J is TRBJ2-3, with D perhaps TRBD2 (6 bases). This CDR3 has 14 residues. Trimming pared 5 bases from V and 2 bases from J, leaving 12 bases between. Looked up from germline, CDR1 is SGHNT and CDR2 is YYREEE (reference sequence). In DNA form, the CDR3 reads TGTGCCAGCAGGGCCGGGGGACCCACAGATACGCAGTATTTT. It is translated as CASRAGGPTDTQYF.

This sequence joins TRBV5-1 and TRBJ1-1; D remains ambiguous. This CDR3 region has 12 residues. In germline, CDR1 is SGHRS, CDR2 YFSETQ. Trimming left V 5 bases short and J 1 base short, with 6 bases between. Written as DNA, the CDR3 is TGCGCCAGCAGAACACCGAACACTGAAGCTTTCTTT. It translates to CASRTPNTEAFF.

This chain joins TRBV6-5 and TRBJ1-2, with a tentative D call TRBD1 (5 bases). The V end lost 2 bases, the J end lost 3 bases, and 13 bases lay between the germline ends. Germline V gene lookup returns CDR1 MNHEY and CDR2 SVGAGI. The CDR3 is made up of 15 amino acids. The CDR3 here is CASSYPRGNDYGYTF. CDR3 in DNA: TGTGCCAGCAGTTACCCCCGGGGGAACGACTATGGCTACACCTTC.

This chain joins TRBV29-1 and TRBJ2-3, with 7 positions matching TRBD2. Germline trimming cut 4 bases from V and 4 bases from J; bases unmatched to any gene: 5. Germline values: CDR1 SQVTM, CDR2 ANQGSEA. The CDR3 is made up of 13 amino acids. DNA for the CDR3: TGCAGCGTTGGGGGGAGGGCCTCAGATACGCAGTATTTT. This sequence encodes CSVGGRASDTQYF.

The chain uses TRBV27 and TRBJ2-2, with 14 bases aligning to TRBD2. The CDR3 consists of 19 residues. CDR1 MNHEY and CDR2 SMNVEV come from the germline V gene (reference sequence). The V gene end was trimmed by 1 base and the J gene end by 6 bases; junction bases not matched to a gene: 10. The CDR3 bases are TGTGCCAGCAGTTTATTAGAGACTAGCGGGAGGGCGAGCCCCGGGGAGCTGTTTTTT. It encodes CASSLLETSGRASPGELFF.

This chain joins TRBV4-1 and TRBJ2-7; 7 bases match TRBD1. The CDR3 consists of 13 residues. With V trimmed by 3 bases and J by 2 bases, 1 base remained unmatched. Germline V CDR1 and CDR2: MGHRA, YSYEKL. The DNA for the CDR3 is TGCGCCAGCAGCCATGGACAGGCCTACGAGCAGTACTTC. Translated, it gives CASSHGQAYEQYF.

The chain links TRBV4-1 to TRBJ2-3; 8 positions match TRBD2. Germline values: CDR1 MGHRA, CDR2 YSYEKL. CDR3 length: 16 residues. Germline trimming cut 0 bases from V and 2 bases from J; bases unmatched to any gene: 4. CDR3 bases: TGCGCCAGCAGCCAAGAGATAGCGGGACTCACAGATACGCAGTATTTT. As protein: CASSQEIAGLTDTQYF.

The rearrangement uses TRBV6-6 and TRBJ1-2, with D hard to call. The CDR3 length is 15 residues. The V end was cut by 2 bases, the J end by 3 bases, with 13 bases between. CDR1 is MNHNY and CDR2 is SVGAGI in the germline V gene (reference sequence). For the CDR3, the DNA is TGTGCCAGCAGTTACGCGGCCGGGGTCGACTATGGCTACACCTTC. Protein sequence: CASSYAAGVDYGYTF.

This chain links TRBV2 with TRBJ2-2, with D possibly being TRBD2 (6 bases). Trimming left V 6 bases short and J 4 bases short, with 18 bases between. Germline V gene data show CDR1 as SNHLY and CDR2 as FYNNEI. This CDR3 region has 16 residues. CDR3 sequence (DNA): TGTGCCAGCAGGAAGGAGGGGCTAGACTCCACCGGGGAGCTGTTTTTT. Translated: CASRKEGLDSTGELFF.

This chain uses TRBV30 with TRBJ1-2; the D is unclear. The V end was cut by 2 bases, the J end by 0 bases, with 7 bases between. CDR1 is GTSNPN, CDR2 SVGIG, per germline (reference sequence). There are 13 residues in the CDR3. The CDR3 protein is CAWSPYANYGYTF. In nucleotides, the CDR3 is TGTGCCTGGAGTCCTTATGCTAACTATGGCTACACCTTC.

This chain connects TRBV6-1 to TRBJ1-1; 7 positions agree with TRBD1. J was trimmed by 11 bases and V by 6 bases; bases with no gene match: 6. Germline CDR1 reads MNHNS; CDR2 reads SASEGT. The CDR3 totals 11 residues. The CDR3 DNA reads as TGTGCCAGCAGGCAAGGGGGCTGGGCTTTCTTT. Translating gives CASRQGGWAFF.

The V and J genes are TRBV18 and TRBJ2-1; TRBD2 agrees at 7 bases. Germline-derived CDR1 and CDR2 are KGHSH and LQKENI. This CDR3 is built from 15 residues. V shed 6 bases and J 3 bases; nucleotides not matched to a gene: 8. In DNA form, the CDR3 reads TGTGCCAGCTCGTACCCGGGGACTAACTACAATGAGCAGTTCTTC. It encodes CASSYPGTNYNEQFF.

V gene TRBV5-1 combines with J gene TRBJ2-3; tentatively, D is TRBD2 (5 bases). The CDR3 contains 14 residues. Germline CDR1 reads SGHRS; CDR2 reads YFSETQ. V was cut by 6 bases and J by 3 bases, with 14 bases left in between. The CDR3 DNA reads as TGCGCCAGCACCATCGGAGCGGAGACAGATACGCAGTATTTT. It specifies CASTIGAETDTQYF.

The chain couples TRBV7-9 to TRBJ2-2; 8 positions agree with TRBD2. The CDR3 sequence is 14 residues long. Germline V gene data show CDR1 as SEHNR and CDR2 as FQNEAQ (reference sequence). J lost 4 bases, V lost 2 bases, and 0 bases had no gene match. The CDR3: CASSLLAGTGELFF. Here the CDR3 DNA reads TGTGCCAGCAGCTTACTAGCGGGCACCGGGGAGCTGTTTTTT.

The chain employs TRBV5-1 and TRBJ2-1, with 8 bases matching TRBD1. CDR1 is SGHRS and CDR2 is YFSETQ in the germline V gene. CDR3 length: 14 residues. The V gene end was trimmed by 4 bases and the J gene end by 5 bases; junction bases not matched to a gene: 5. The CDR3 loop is CASSIGTGDNEQFF. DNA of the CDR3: TGCGCCAGCAGCATAGGGACAGGCGACAATGAGCAGTTCTTC.

The CDR3 reads CAISEIRPGQGIPGELFF. CDR3 coding DNA: TGTGCCATCAGCGAAATCCGACCGGGACAGGGGATTCCCGGGGAGCTGTTTTTT. The gene calls are TRBV10-3 and TRBJ2-2, with TRBD1 identical over 10 bases. The CDR3 is made up of 18 amino acids. Germline assignment: CDR1 ENHRY and CDR2 SYGVKD. Unmatched junction bases numbered 16, after V lost 6 bases and J lost 6 bases.

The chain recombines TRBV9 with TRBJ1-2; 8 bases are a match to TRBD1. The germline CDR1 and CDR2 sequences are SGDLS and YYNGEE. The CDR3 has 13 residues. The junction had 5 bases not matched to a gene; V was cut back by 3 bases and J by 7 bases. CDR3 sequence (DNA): TGTGCCAGCAGCGGTGGACAGGGTCCTGGCTACACCTTC. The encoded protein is CASSGGQGPGYTF.

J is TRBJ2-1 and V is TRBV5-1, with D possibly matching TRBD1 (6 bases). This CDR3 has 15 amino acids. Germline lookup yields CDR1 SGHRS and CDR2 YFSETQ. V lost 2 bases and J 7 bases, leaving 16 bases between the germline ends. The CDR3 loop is CASSFGTTEGNEQFF. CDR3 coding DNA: TGCGCCAGCAGCTTCGGGACAACAGAGGGGAATGAGCAGTTCTTC.

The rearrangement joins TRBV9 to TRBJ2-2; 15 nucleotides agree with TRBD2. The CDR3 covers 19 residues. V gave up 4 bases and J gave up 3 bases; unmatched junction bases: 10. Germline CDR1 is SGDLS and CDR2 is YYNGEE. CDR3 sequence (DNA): TGTGCCAGCAGCCCGAACTTAAGGACTAGCGGGAGGGACACCGGGGAGCTGTTTTTT. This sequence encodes CASSPNLRTSGRDTGELFF.

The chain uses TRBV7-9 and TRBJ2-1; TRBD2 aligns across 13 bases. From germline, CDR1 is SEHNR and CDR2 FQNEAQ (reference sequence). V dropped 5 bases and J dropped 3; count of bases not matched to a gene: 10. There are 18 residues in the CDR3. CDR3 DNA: TGTGCCAGCAGCATACGCCTACTAGCGGGAGGGCTCTACAATGAGCAGTTCTTC. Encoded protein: CASSIRLLAGGLYNEQFF.